The following is a T cell receptor beta chain sequence with its context. This sample is drawn from a study of CD8 T cells in Susac syndrome. The RNA input was about 0.45 to 1 ug, and it was reverse transcribed with random hexamers. Each CDR3 protein is one row after TCRdb ran MiXCR on the immunoSEQ multiplex PCR reads. The sample lists approximately 130,000 distinct CDR3 sequences, under 95% occurring once. Germline V lookup: CDR1 MNHEY, CDR2 SMNVEV (reference sequence). V was pared by 6 bases and J by 10 bases, with 21 bases of the junction left unmatched. The CDR3 contains 17 residues. The chain uses TRBV27 and TRBJ2-1; 7 nucleotides agree with TRBD2. The material sequenced was CD8+ T cells from PBMCs. This receptor was identified in a human donor with multiple sclerosis. CDR3 in amino acids: CASSDLGLAARDREQFF. The CDR3 DNA reads TGTGCCAGCAGCGACCTGGGGCTAGCGGCGAGGGACCGCGAGCAGTTCTTC.